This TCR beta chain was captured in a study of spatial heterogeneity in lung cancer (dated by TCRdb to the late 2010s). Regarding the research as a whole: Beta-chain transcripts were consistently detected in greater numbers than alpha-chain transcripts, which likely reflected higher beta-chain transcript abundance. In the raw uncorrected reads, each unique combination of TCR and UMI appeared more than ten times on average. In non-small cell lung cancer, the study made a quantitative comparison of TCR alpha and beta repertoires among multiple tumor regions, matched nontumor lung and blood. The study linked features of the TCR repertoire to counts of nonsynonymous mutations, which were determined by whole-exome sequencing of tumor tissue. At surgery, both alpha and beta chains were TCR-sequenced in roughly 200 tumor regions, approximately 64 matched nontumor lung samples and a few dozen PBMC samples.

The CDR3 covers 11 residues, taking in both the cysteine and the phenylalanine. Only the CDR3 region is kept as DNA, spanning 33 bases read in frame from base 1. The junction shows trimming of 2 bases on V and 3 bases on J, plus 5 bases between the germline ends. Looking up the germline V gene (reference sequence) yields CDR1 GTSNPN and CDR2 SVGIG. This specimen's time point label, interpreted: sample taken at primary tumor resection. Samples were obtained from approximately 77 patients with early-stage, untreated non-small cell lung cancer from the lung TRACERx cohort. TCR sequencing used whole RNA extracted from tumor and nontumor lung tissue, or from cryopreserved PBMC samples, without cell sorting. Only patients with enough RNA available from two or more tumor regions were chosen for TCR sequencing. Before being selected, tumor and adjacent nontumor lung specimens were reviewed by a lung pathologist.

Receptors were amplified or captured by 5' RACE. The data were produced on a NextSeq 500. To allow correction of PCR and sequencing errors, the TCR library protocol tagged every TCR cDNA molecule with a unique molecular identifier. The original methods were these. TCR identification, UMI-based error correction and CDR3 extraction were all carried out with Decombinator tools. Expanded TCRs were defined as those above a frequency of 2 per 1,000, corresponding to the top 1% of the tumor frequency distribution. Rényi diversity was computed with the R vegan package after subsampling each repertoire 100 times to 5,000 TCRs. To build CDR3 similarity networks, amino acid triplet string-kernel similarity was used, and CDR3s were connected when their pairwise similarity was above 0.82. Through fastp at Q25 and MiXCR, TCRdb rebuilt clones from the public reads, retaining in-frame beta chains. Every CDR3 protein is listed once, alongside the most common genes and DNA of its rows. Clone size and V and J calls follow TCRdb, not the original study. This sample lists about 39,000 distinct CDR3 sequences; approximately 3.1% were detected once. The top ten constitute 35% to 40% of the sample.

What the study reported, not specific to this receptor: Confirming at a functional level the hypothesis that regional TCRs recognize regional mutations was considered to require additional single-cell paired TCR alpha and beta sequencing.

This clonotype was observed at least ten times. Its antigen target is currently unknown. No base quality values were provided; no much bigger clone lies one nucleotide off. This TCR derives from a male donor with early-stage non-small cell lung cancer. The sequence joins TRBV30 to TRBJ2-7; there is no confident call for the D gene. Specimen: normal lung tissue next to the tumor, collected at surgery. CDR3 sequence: CAWSQSYEQYF. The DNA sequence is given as TGTGCCTGGAGTCAAAGCTACGAGCAGTACTTC.